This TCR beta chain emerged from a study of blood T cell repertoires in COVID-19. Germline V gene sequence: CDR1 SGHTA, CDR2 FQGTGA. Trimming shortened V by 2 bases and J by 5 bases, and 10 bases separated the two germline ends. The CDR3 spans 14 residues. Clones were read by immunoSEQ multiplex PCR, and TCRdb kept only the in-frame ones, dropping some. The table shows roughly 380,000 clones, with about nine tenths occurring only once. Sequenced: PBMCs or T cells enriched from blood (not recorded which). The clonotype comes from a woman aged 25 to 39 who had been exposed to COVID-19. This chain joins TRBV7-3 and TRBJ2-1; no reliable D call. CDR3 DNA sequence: TGTGCCAGCAGCTTATTTGAGGTCGACAATGAGCAGTTCTTC. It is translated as CASSLFEVDNEQFF.